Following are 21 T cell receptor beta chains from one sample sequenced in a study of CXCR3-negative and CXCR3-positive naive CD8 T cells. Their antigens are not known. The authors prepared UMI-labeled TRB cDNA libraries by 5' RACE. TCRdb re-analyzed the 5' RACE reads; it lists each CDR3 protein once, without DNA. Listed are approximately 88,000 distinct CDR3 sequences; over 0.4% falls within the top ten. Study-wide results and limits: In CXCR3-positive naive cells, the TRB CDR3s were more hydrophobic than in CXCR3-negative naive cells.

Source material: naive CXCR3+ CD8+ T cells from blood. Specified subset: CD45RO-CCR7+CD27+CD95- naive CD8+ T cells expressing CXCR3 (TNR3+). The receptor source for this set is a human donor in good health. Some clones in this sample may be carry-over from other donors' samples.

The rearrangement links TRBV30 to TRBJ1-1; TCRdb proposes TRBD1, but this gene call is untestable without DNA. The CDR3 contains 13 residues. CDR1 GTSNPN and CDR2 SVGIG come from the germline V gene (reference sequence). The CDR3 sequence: CAWSVMGDTEAFF.

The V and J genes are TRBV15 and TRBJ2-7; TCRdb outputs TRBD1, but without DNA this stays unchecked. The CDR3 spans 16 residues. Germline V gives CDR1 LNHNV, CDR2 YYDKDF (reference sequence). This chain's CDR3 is CATGPGQGLASYEQYF.

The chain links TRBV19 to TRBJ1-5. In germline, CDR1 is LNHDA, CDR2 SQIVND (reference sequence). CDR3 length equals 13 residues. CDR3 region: CASVNWGNQPQHF.

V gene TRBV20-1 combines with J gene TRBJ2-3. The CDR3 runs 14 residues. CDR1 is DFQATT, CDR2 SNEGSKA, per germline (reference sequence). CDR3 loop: CSAKRADSTDTQYF.

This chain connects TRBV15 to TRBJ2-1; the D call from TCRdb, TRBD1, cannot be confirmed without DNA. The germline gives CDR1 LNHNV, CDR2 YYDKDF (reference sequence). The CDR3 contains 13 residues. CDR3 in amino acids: CVTRGDRYNEQFF.

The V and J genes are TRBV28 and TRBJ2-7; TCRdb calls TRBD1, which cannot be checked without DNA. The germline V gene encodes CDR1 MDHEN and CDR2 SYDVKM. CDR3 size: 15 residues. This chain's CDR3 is CASTLIGRGVYEQYF.

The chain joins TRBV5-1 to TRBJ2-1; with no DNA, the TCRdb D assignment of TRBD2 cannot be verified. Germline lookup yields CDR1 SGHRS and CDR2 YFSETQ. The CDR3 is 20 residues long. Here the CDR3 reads CASSLGNNSGGLSSYNEQFF.

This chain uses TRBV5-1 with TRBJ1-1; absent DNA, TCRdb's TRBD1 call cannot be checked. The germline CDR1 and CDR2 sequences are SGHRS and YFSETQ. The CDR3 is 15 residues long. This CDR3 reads CASSTWGQGVTEAFF. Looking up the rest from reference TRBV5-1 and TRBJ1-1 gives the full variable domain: KAGVTQTPRYLIKTRGQQVTLSCSPISGHRSVSWYQQTPGQGLQFLFEYFSETQRNKGNFPGRFSGRQFSNSRSEMNVSTLELGDSALYLCASSTWGQGVTEAFFGQGTRLTVV.

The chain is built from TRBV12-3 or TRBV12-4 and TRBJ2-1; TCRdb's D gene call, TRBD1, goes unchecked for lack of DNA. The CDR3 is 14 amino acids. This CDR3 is CASSLTGPSDEQFF.

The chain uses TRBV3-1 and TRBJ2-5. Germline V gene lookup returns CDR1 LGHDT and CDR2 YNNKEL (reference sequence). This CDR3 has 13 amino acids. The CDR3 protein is CASSQEDRETQYF.

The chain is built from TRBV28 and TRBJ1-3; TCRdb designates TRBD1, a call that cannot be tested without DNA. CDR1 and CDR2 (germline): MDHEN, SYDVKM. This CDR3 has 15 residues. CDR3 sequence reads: CASSFYPGGGNTIYF. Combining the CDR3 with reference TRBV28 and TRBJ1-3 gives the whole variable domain DVKVTQSSRYLVKRTGEKVFLECVQDMDHENMFWYRQDPGLGLRLIYFSYDVKMKEKGDIPEGYSVSREKKERFSLILESASTNQTSMYLCASSFYPGGGNTIYFGEGSWLTVV.

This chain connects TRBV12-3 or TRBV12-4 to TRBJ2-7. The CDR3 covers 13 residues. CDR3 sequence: CASSLGNSYEQYF.

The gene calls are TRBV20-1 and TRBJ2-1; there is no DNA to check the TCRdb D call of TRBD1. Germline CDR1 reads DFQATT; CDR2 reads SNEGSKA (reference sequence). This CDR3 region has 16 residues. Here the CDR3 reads CSARDIGGASYNEQFF.

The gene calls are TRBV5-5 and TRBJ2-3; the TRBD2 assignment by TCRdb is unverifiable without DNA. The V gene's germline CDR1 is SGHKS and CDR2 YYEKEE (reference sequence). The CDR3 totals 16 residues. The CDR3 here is CASSSRLAGLRDTQYF.

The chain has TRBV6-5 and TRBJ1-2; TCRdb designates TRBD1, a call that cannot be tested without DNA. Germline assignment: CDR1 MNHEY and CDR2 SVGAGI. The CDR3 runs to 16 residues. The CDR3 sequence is CASSLGTLNTNYGYTF.

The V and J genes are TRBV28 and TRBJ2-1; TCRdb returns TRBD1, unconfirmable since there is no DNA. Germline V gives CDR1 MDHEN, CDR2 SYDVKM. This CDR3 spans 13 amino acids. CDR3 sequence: CASSLMSRVERFF.

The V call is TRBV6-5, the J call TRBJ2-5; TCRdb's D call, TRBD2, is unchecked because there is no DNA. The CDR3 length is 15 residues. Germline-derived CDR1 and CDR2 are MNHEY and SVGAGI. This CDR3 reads CASSFTSGNQETQYF.

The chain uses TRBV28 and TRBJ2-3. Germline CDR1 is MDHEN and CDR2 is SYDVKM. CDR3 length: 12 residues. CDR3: CASSFPADTQYF.

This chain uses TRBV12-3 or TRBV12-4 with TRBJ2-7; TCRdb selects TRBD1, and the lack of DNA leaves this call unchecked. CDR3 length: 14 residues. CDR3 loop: CASSLSPDLYEQYF.

This CDR3 is CASSPGEMREVYEQYF. This chain connects TRBV7-9 to TRBJ2-7; TCRdb lists TRBD1, though no DNA is available to test this call. CDR1 and CDR2 (germline): SEHNR, FQNEAQ (reference sequence). This CDR3 contains 16 residues.

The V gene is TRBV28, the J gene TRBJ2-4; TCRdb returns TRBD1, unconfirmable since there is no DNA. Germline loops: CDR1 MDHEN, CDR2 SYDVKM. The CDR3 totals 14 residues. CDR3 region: CASSLLPGGNIQYF.